Each of the 21 T cell receptor beta chains below was sequenced from the same sample in a study of OX40 agonist ivuxolimab in advanced cancers. Clones were read by immunoSEQ multiplex PCR, and TCRdb kept only the in-frame ones, dropping some. Of approximately 35,000 clones listed, under 85% are singletons. The sample consisted of CD4+ or CD8+ T cells sorted from blood, taken in a trial of the OX40 agonist ivuxolimab. The receptors derive from an adult with an advanced solid tumor such as melanoma, head and neck, liver or kidney cancer.

The chain is built from TRBV30 and TRBJ2-7; 8 bases fit TRBD1. CDR1 and CDR2 from the germline V gene are GTSNPN and SVGIG (reference sequence). After removal of 2 bases from V and 1 base from J, the junction contained 4 bases not matched to a gene. CDR3 length: 14 amino acids. The CDR3 loop is CAWSSQGASYEQYF. The CDR3 DNA follows: TGTGCCTGGAGTTCCCAGGGGGCGTCCTACGAGCAGTACTTC. Variable domain in full (rest from reference TRBV30 and TRBJ2-7): SQTIHQWPATLVQPVGSPLSLECTVEGTSNPNLYWYRQAAGRGLQLLFYSVGIGQISSEVPQNLSASRPQDRQFILSSKKLLLSDSGFYLCAWSSQGASYEQYFGPGTRLTVT.

The gene calls are TRBV4-1 and TRBJ1-3; D is ambiguous. Trimming stripped 0 bases from V and 0 bases from J, with 15 bases between. The CDR3 runs 18 residues. Per the germline V gene, CDR1 is MGHRA and CDR2 is YSYEKL. The CDR3 reads CASSQDQPRALSGNTIYF. The CDR3 region has the DNA TGCGCCAGCAGCCAAGATCAACCCCGGGCCCTCTCTGGAAACACCATATATTTT.

This clone occurred once. The chain recombines TRBV18 with TRBJ2-4, with D uncertain. Trimming cost V 3 bases and J 7 bases, with 7 bases left between them. This CDR3 is 12 amino acids long. Germline V gene data show CDR1 as KGHSH and CDR2 as LQKENI. DNA for the CDR3: TGTGCCAGCTCACCCGACGGGAACATTCAGTACTTC. Amino acid sequence: CASSPDGNIQYF.

This chain links TRBV4-1 with TRBJ2-7; tentatively, D is TRBD2 (6 bases). V lost 1 base and J 3 bases, leaving 7 bases between the germline ends. This CDR3 has 13 residues. Germline-derived CDR1 and CDR2 are MGHRA and YSYEKL. The CDR3 sequence: CASSQGLVYEQYF. CDR3 bases: TGCGCCAGCAGCCAAGGACTAGTCTACGAGCAGTACTTC.

The CDR3 nucleotides read TGCAGCGTTGGGTTAGACGTTTTGGGGGACGCCTACAATGAGCAGTTCTTC. Its translation is CSVGLDVLGDAYNEQFF. The chain employs TRBV29-1 and TRBJ2-1; D is perhaps TRBD1 or TRBD2 (5 bases each). Trimming left V 4 bases short and J 2 bases short, with 21 bases between. Germline V gene sequence: CDR1 SQVTM, CDR2 ANQGSEA. CDR3 length: 17 amino acids.

This chain connects TRBV9 to TRBJ2-7, with D tentatively TRBD2 (5 bases). This CDR3 has 14 amino acids. Germline CDR1 SGDLS, CDR2 YYNGEE. Trimming stripped 2 bases from V and 5 bases from J, with 14 bases between. CDR3: CASSVAGVGDEQYF. In DNA, the CDR3 is TGTGCCAGCAGCGTCGCCGGGGTCGGTGACGAGCAGTACTTC.

V is TRBV4-1 and J is TRBJ2-1, with D tentatively TRBD2 (6 bases). Germline CDR1 is MGHRA and CDR2 is YSYEKL. The CDR3 covers 13 residues. Trimming took off 4 bases at V and 8 bases at J, with 12 bases between the two ends. The CDR3 region is CASSPSPSDEQFF. For the CDR3, the DNA is TGCGCCAGCAGCCCTAGCCCTAGCGATGAGCAGTTCTTC.

This clone was counted a few times. CDR3: CASRLAGANTQYF. CDR3 in DNA: TGTGCCAGCCGACTAGCGGGGGCCAACACCCAGTACTTC. The chain employs TRBV19 and TRBJ2-5, with 12 bases aligning to TRBD2. The CDR3 is 13 amino acids. After removal of 9 bases from V and 8 bases from J, the junction contained 7 bases not matched to a gene. Germline V gene sequence: CDR1 LNHDA, CDR2 SQIVND (reference sequence).

This clone was counted a single time. V usage is TRBV7-9 and J usage is TRBJ1-4, with TRBD1 as a possible D gene (5 bases). Trimming stripped 5 bases from V and 7 bases from J, with 20 bases between. From germline, CDR1 is SEHNR and CDR2 FQNEAQ (reference sequence). The CDR3 spans 16 residues. The CDR3 region has the DNA TGTGCCAGCAGCATTACGGCATCGGGGGACCCTGAAAAACTGTTTTTT. Translated: CASSITASGDPEKLFF.

The chain links TRBV28 to TRBJ2-2, with 9 bases that match TRBD1. There are 15 residues in the CDR3. The germline V gene encodes CDR1 MDHEN and CDR2 SYDVKM. Trimming at V came to 3 bases and at J to 7 bases, leaving 6 bases not matched to a gene. In nucleotides, the CDR3 is TGTGCCAGCAGTTTTCACGACAGGGGGGACGGGGAGCTGTTTTTT. Its protein is CASSFHDRGDGELFF. Looking up the rest from reference TRBV28 and TRBJ2-2 gives the full variable domain: DVKVTQSSRYLVKRTGEKVFLECVQDMDHENMFWYRQDPGLGLRLIYFSYDVKMKEKGDIPEGYSVSREKKERFSLILESASTNQTSMYLCASSFHDRGDGELFFGEGSRLTVL.

V gene TRBV28 combines with J gene TRBJ2-7, with D hard to call. The germline gives CDR1 MDHEN, CDR2 SYDVKM. Trimming pared 3 bases from V and 5 bases from J, leaving 11 bases between. This CDR3 contains 13 residues. CDR3 sequence reads: CASSFVTSDEQYF. The CDR3 nucleotides are TGTGCCAGCAGTTTCGTTACGTCCGACGAGCAGTACTTC.

V and J are TRBV2 and TRBJ1-1, with D hard to call. Trimming cost V 1 base and J 2 bases, with 8 bases left between them. The CDR3 length is 14 residues. Germline CDR1 reads SNHLY; CDR2 reads FYNNEI. CDR3 sequence reads: CASSEGNRNTEAFF. CDR3 bases: TGTGCCAGCAGTGAAGGCAACAGAAACACTGAAGCTTTCTTT.

This clone showed up just a few times. This sequence joins TRBV11-3 and TRBJ2-1, with 9 bases matching TRBD2. Germline V lookup: CDR1 SGHNT, CDR2 YENEEA. Unmatched junction bases numbered 14, after V lost 4 bases and J lost 7 bases. This CDR3 has 17 amino acids. Written as DNA, the CDR3 is TGTGCCAGCAGCTCCCCTAGGAGTAGCGGGAGTGGAAATGAGCAGTTCTTC. This encodes CASSSPRSSGSGNEQFF.

The chain has TRBV6-5 and TRBJ1-2, with D uncertain. The ends were cut back, 0 bases at V and 3 bases at J, with 11 bases in the middle. Germline V lookup: CDR1 MNHEY, CDR2 SVGAGI. This CDR3 has 15 residues. CDR3 nucleotide sequence: TGTGCCAGCAGTTACTCCGTAGGGTATGACTATGGCTACACCTTC. This translates into CASSYSVGYDYGYTF.

The chain's CDR3 is CASSSGTSGEYNEQFF. CDR3 DNA: TGTGCCAGCAGTTCCGGGACTAGCGGAGAATACAATGAGCAGTTCTTC. The rearrangement uses TRBV28 and TRBJ2-1; 11 nucleotides agree with TRBD2. Germline-derived CDR1 and CDR2 are MDHEN and SYDVKM. V was clipped by 4 bases and J by 4 bases; unmatched bases: 6. This CDR3 spans 16 amino acids.

The chain recombines TRBV7-3 with TRBJ2-3, with no clear D. This CDR3 comprises 13 residues. V lost 2 bases and J lost 4, with 7 bases in between. Per germline, CDR1 SGHTA and CDR2 FQGTGA. The CDR3 loop is CASSLGPPDTQYF. The CDR3 DNA reads as TGTGCCAGCAGCTTAGGCCCGCCAGATACGCAGTATTTT.

The chain recombines TRBV28 with TRBJ1-2, with D maybe TRBD1 (5 bases). The CDR3 is made up of 13 amino acids. V lost 5 bases, J lost 3 bases, and 10 bases lay in between. Germline CDR1 and CDR2: MDHEN and SYDVKM. The CDR3 region is CASSQGLYYGYTF. Written as DNA, the CDR3 is TGTGCCAGCAGTCAGGGTTTGTACTATGGCTACACCTTC.

J is TRBJ2-3 and V is TRBV28, with D perhaps matching TRBD1 (5 bases). Trimming stripped 4 bases from V and 2 bases from J, with 13 bases between. This CDR3 region has 15 residues. Germline loops: CDR1 MDHEN, CDR2 SYDVKM. In DNA, the CDR3 is TGTGCCAGCAGTTCCAGGGTGGCACTCACAGATACGCAGTATTTT. Translating gives CASSSRVALTDTQYF.

This chain connects TRBV23-1 to TRBJ1-5; D is unresolved. TRBV23-1 is treated as an ORF (open reading frame) with a function not yet certain. The CDR3 is 12 residues long. Trimming removed 4 bases at V and 4 bases at J, with 5 bases between. Here the CDR3 DNA reads TGCGCCAGCAGTCGCCTTAATCAGCCCCAGCATTTT. It yields the protein CASSRLNQPQHF.

The rearrangement links TRBV11-2 to TRBJ2-1; 13 bases agree with TRBD2. The CDR3 contains 16 residues. Germline V gene data show CDR1 as SGHAT and CDR2 as FQNNGV. The trim removed 5 bases at V and 2 bases at J, leaving 3 bases unmatched. The CDR3 is CASSHGLAGAYNEQFF. CDR3 in DNA: TGTGCCAGCAGCCACGGACTAGCGGGGGCCTACAATGAGCAGTTCTTC.

The V call is TRBV27, the J call TRBJ2-7, with D perhaps given as TRBD1 or TRBD2 (5 bases each). V dropped 2 bases and J dropped 9 bases, with 8 bases sitting between them. The germline V gene has CDR1 MNHEY and CDR2 SMNVEV (reference sequence). This CDR3 has 11 amino acids. The CDR3 DNA is TGTGCCAGCAGTTTAGGGGGAAGGCAGTACTTC. Its translation: CASSLGGRQYF.